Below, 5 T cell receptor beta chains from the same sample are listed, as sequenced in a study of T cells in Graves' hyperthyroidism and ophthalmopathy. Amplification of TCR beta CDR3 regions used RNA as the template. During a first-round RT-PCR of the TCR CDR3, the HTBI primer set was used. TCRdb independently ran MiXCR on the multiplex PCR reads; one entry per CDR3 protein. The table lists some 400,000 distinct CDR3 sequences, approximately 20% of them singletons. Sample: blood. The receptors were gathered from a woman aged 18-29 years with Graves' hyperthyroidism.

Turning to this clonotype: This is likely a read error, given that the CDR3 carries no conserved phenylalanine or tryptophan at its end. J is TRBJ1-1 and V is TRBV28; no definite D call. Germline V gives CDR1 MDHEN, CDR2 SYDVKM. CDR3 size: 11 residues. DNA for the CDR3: TGTGCTAGCAAGAAGGAGGCTGAAGCTTTCTAT. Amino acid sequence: CASKKEAEAFY.

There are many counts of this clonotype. This CDR3 is CAWSRGRNSIPYEQYF. The CDR3 DNA reads as TGTGCCTGGAGTCGTGGCCGCAACAGTATCCCCTACGAGCAGTACTTC. The chain joins TRBV30 to TRBJ2-7; D ambiguous. This CDR3 is built from 16 residues. V lost 2 bases and J 2 bases, leaving 19 bases between the germline ends. Germline V gene lookup returns CDR1 GTSNPN and CDR2 SVGIG (reference sequence).

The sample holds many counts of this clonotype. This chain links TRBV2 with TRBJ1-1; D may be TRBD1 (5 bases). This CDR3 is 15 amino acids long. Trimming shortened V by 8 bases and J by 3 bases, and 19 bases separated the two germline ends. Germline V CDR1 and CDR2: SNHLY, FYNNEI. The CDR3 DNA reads TGTGCCAGCGATGGGGGAGTCGGGTCTTACACTGAAGCTTTCTTT. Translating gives CASDGGVGSYTEAFF.

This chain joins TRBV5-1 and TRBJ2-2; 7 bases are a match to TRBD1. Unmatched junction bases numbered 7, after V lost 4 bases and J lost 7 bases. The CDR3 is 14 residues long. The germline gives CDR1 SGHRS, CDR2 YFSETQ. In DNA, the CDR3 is TGCGCCAGCAGCGTGACAGGGTTGGACGGGGAGCTGTTTTTT. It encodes CASSVTGLDGELFF.

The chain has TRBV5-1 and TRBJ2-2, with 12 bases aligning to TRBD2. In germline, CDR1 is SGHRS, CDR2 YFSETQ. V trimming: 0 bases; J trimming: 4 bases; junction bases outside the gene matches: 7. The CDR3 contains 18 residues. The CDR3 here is CASSLDGLAGGITGELFF. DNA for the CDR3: TGCGCCAGCAGCTTGGACGGTCTAGCGGGGGGGATCACCGGGGAGCTGTTTTTT. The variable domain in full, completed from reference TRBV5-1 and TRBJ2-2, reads KAGVTQTPRYLIKTRGQQVTLSCSPISGHRSVSWYQQTPGQGLQFLFEYFSETQRNKGNFPGRFSGRQFSNSRSEMNVSTLELGDSALYLCASSLDGLAGGITGELFFGEGSRLTVL.